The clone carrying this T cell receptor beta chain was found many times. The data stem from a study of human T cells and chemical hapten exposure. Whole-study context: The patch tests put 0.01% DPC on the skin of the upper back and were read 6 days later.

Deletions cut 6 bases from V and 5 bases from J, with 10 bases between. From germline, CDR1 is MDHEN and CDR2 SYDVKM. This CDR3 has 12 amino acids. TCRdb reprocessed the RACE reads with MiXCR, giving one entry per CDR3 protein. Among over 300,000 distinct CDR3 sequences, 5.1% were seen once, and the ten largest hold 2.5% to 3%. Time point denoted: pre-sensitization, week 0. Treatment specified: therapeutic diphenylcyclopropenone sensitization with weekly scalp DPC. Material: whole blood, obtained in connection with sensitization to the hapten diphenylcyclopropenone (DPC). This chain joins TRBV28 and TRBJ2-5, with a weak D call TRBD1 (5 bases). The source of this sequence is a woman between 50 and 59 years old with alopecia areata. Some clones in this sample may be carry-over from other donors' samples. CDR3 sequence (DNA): TGTGCCAGCAGACTCGCAGGGGAGACCCAGTACTTC. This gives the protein CASRLAGETQYF.